Listed below are T cell receptor beta chains from one sample, sequenced in a study of response to subunit inactivated influenza vaccine. Each CDR3 protein is one row after TCRdb ran MiXCR on the RT-PCR reads. Counted here are roughly 700,000 distinct CDR3 sequences, approximately 15% occurring once; the ten biggest clones make up around 7.3%. The specimen comprised PBMCs from blood, sampled roughly 2 weeks before vaccination. These receptors originate from a middle-aged man who received an inactivated influenza vaccine. CDR3s include the opening cysteine and the closing phenylalanine or tryptophan. A D gene is named only where the DNA matches it firmly. Not every row has a clone size; where given, it reads once, few, many or a size class.

TRBJ2-1 NA TRBV30 NA TGTGCCTGCGTACCGATGGGACCTTTCAATGAGCAGTTCTTC CACVPMGPFNEQFF
TRBJ2-1 TRBD1 TRBV12-3/TRBV12-4 few TGTGCCAGCAATCAAAGGGGGGGGACAGGGTCCTACAATGAGCAGTTCTTC CASNQRGGTGSYNEQFF
TRBJ2-7 TRBD1 TRBV10-3 few TGTGCCATCAGTGATCAGACAGGGTACTCCTACGAGCAGTACTTC CAISDQTGYSYEQYF
TRBJ2-2 NA TRBV7-2 NA TGTGCCAGCAGCTTAGCAACGTTCACCGGGGAGCTGTTTTTT CASSLATFTGELFF
TRBJ1-1 NA TRBV7-2 many TGTGCCAGCAGCTTAGTTCCGAGAACGAACACTGAAGCTTTCTTT CASSLVPRTNTEAFF
TRBJ2-1 NA TRBV20-1 few TGCAGTGCTAGCAAAGATTCCTACAATGAGCAGTTCTTC CSASKDSYNEQFF
TRBJ2-5 NA TRBV7-9 many TGTGCCAGCAGCTCATCGGGAGCAAGTGGAGAGACCCAGTACTTC CASSSSGASGETQYF
TRBJ2-5 TRBD2 TRBV3-1 few TGTGCCAGCAGCCAAGGAGCGGGGGGGTGGGAGACCCAGTACTTC CASSQGAGGWETQYF
TRBJ2-7 TRBD1 TRBV9 many TGTGCCAGCAGCGCTGGACAGGGGAGCTCCTACGAGCAGTACTTC CASSAGQGSSYEQYF
TRBJ2-1 NA TRBV24-1 few TGTGCCACCAGTGATTTGGGTCAGGAAGGGGTCAATGAGCAGTTCTTC CATSDLGQEGVNEQFF